One and the same sample provided the 21 T cell receptor beta chains below, sequenced in a study of T cell repertoires in cytomegalovirus infection. TCRdb re-called the reads with MiXCR, one entry per CDR3 protein. The sample consists of nearly 650,000 distinct CDR3 sequences, 20% to 25% of them appearing once. Sequencing was performed on CD8+ T cells from PBMCs. The receptors shown here come from a human donor in good health (CMV status not recorded). Some clones in this sample may be carry-over from other donors' samples.

The rearrangement links TRBV3-1 to TRBJ1-1; weak D call: TRBD1 (5 bases). Germline CDR1 is LGHDT and CDR2 is YNNKEL (reference sequence). This CDR3 is 16 amino acids long. The V end lost 2 bases, the J end lost 11 bases, and 24 bases lay between the germline ends. The CDR3 spells CASSQRTGTPVPYAFF. The CDR3 region has the DNA TGTGCCAGCAGCCAACGCACCGGGACGCCGGTCCCTTACGCTTTCTTT. The full variable domain, its missing parts supplied by reference TRBV3-1 and TRBJ1-1, is DTAVSQTPKYLVTQMGNDKSIKCEQNLGHDTMYWYKQDSKKFLKIMFSYNNKELIINETVPNRFSPKSPDKAHLNLHINSLELGDSAVYFCASSQRTGTPVPYAFFGQGTRLTVV.

Concerning this clonotype itself: A much larger clone differs by one base, so this may be a read error. The genes are TRBV28 and TRBJ1-5; 10 positions match TRBD1. The tail of the sequence fits TRBJ2-3 better, so the J call may be wrong. The CDR3 loop spans 15 amino acids. Germline CDR1 is MDHEN and CDR2 is SYDVKM. CDR3: CASSLGQGYRQPQYF. The CDR3 DNA sequence: TGTGCCAGCAGTTTGGGACAGGGGTACCGTCAGCCCCAGTATTTT.

Many counts were recorded for this clonotype. The chain has TRBV20-1 and TRBJ2-1; D gene unclear. The CDR3 runs to 11 residues. Germline CDR1 and CDR2: DFQATT and SNEGSKA (reference sequence). The V gene lost 6 bases and the J gene lost 3 bases, with 6 bases spanning the gap. The CDR3 nucleotides are TGCAGTGCCGACTTCTACAATGAGCAGTTCTTC. Translating it yields CSADFYNEQFF.

This chain links TRBV12-3 or TRBV12-4 with TRBJ2-5; tentatively, D is TRBD1 or TRBD2 (5 bases each). V shed 6 bases and J shed 2 bases, with 13 bases lying between them. The length of the CDR3 is 14 residues. Written as DNA, the CDR3 is TGTGCCAGCAGCCGGTGGGACCAGCAAGAGACCCAGTACTTC. This codes for CASSRWDQQETQYF.

This clonotype has more than one count but fewer than ten. The chain combines TRBV20-1 with TRBJ2-7, with 8 bases lining up with TRBD2. The junction had 6 bases not matched to a gene; V was cut back by 0 bases and J by 2 bases. The CDR3 has 15 residues. Germline V CDR1 and CDR2: DFQATT, SNEGSKA (reference sequence). Written as DNA, the CDR3 is TGCAGTGCTAGAGATAAGGTAGCGGGGACCTACGAGCAGTACGTC. Its translation is CSARDKVAGTYEQYV.

This clonotype was seen only a few times. This chain uses TRBV7-6 with TRBJ2-1; TRBD2 matches 9 bases. The length of the CDR3 is 17 residues. Trimming cost V 5 bases and J 0 bases; bases outside gene matches: 8. In germline, CDR1 is SGHVS, CDR2 FNYEAQ. The CDR3 DNA sequence: TGTGCCAGCAGCCATCATAGCGGGGGACTCTCCTACAATGAGCAGTTCTTC. Its protein product is CASSHHSGGLSYNEQFF.

The chain carries TRBV7-9 and TRBJ1-1; D call uncertain. The CDR3 runs 14 residues. Trimming removed 5 bases at V and 3 bases at J, with 13 bases between. Germline CDR1 SEHNR, CDR2 FQNEAQ (reference sequence). The CDR3 DNA reads as TGTGCCAGCAGCCTTACTCGATGGGACACTGAAGCTTTCTTT. Translating it yields CASSLTRWDTEAFF.

The chain employs TRBV4-1 and TRBJ2-7; 10 nucleotides align to TRBD2. Germline V gene sequence: CDR1 MGHRA, CDR2 YSYEKL. V dropped 1 base and J dropped 5; count of bases not matched to a gene: 8. The CDR3 runs 16 residues. CDR3 region: CASSQVRAGGKNEQYF. The CDR3 bases are TGCGCCAGCAGCCAAGTACGAGCGGGAGGGAAGAACGAGCAGTACTTC.

This clonotype came up a few times. The genes are TRBV20-1 and TRBJ2-2, with D perhaps matching TRBD1 (5 bases). The V end lost 6 bases, the J end lost 0 bases, and 17 bases lay between the germline ends. The CDR3 is made up of 16 amino acids. Germline CDR1 DFQATT, CDR2 SNEGSKA (reference sequence). The CDR3 protein is CSALGWGRPNTGELFF. The DNA for the CDR3 is TGCAGTGCCCTCGGGTGGGGCAGGCCGAACACCGGGGAGCTGTTTTTT.

Worth noting for this clonotype: A read error may be the cause here, since a much bigger clone is one base away. The chain links TRBV7-9 to TRBJ2-7; 7 nucleotides agree with TRBD1. V was pared by 5 bases and J by 5 bases, with 12 bases of the junction left unmatched. Germline loops: CDR1 SEHNR, CDR2 FQNEAQ (reference sequence). This CDR3 comprises 15 residues. The CDR3 sequence: CASSPRDRARNEQYF. The CDR3 nucleotides read TGTGCCAGCAGCCCGAGGGACAGAGCAAGGAACGAGCAGTACTTC.

This clonotype has a handful of counts. The chain is built from TRBV7-9 and TRBJ2-5, with D unresolved. Trimming removed 1 base at V and 1 base at J, with 7 bases between. This CDR3 region has 14 residues. CDR1 is SEHNR, CDR2 FQNEAQ, per germline (reference sequence). DNA for the CDR3: TGTGCCAGCAGCTTAGAAAGCAGCCAAGAGACCCAGTACTTC. Translation gives CASSLESSQETQYF.

This clonotype has at least ten counts. The chain is built from TRBV7-2 and TRBJ2-1; 7 bases line up with TRBD2. Per germline, CDR1 SGHTA and CDR2 FQGNSA. This CDR3 spans 17 amino acids. The V segment lost 5 bases and the J segment 3 bases; nucleotides outside the gene matches: 13. The CDR3, as DNA: TGTGCCAGCAGCCCGAGGGCCGGACTAGAGGGCTACAATGAGCAGTTCTTC. It translates to CASSPRAGLEGYNEQFF. Full variable domain (outside the CDR3, taken from reference TRBV7-2 and TRBJ2-1): GAGVSQSPSNKVTEKGKDVELRCDPISGHTALYWYRQSLGQGLEFLIYFQGNSAPDKSGLPSDRFSAERTGGSVSTLTIQRTQQEDSAVYLCASSPRAGLEGYNEQFFGPGTRLTVL.

There are a few counts of this clonotype. The chain combines TRBV20-1 with TRBJ2-7; D is possibly TRBD1 (6 bases). The CDR3 consists of 16 residues. V was trimmed by 3 bases and J by 3 bases, leaving 21 bases between them. Germline V gene data show CDR1 as DFQATT and CDR2 as SNEGSKA (reference sequence). CDR3 in amino acids: CSASAISGEFNYEQYF. CDR3 nucleotides: TGCAGTGCTAGCGCCATTTCAGGGGAATTTAACTACGAGCAGTACTTC.

Worth noting for this clonotype: A much larger clonotype is one base distant, so this may be a read error. This chain links TRBV7-6 with TRBJ2-2, with D perhaps given as TRBD1 or TRBD2 (5 bases each). This CDR3 has 14 residues. Germline V lookup: CDR1 SGHVS, CDR2 FNYEAQ. This CDR3 is CVSSLGEITGELFF. The CDR3 DNA reads as TGTGTCAGCAGCTTAGGGGAGATTACCGGGGAGCTGTTTTTT.

This clonotype was detected a few times. The chain uses TRBV7-9 and TRBJ1-2, with D tentatively TRBD1 (6 bases). The V gene's germline CDR1 is SEHNR and CDR2 FQNEAQ (reference sequence). The length of the CDR3 is 17 residues. Deletions cut 3 bases from V and 0 bases from J, with 17 bases between. CDR3 DNA: TGTGCCAGCAGCTTGGGGTTCCAGGGGAAAGCTAACTATGGCTACACCTTC. Residues: CASSLGFQGKANYGYTF.

Regarding this clonotype: A much larger clone sits a single nucleotide away, making a read error possible. This chain links TRBV7-8 with TRBJ1-2; the D is unclear. The CDR3 totals 14 residues. In germline, CDR1 is SGHVS, CDR2 FQNEAQ. CDR3 sequence (DNA): TGTGCCAACAGCTTAGATCTGTACGGGCGCGGCTACACCTTC. It specifies CANSLDLYGRGYTF. The variable domain in full, with the rest retrieved from reference TRBV7-8 and TRBJ1-2, is GAGVSQSPRYKVAKRGQDVALRCDPISGHVSLFWYQQALGQGPEFLTYFQNEAQLDKSGLPSDRFFAERPEGSVSTLKIQRTQQEDSAVYLCANSLDLYGRGYTFGSGTRLTVV.

The chain recombines TRBV28 with TRBJ1-5; the D is unclear. The V gene lost 3 bases and the J gene lost 7 bases, with 13 bases spanning the gap. Germline V gene lookup returns CDR1 MDHEN and CDR2 SYDVKM. CDR3 length equals 14 residues. The CDR3 sequence: CASSLGIWKQPQHF. The DNA for the CDR3 is TGTGCCAGCAGTTTGGGGATATGGAAGCAGCCCCAGCATTTT.

The genes are TRBV20-1 and TRBJ1-1; D remains unclear. Trimming cost V 0 bases and J 7 bases, with 15 bases left between them. This CDR3 has 14 amino acids. The V gene's germline CDR1 is DFQATT and CDR2 SNEGSKA (reference sequence). The CDR3 nucleotides are TGCAGTGCTAGAGACAAGGACGGGAATGATGAAGCTTTCTTT. Translation gives CSARDKDGNDEAFF.

This clonotype was recorded at least ten times. The chain couples TRBV28 to TRBJ2-1; TRBD1 is a possible D gene (5 bases). Between the trimmed V and J ends, which lost 2 bases and 0 bases, there was a span of 11 bases. CDR1 is MDHEN and CDR2 is SYDVKM in the germline V gene. This CDR3 comprises 16 residues. The CDR3 DNA follows: TGTGCCAGCAGTTTACGCACCGACAGCTCCTACAATGAGCAGTTCTTC. It yields the protein CASSLRTDSSYNEQFF.

This chain joins TRBV28 and TRBJ1-4; tentative D call: TRBD1 (6 bases). This CDR3 comprises 14 residues. The V end lost 6 bases, the J end lost 4 bases, and 12 bases lay between the germline ends. Germline CDR1 and CDR2: MDHEN and SYDVKM. This chain's CDR3 is CASRPYRDNEKLFF. Written as DNA, the CDR3 is TGTGCCAGCAGACCCTACAGGGATAATGAAAAACTGTTTTTT.

This clonotype has ten or more counts. The V and J genes are TRBV7-2 and TRBJ2-3; 15 bases are a match to TRBD2. Germline loops: CDR1 SGHTA, CDR2 FQGNSA. This CDR3 comprises 16 residues. J lost 11 bases, V lost 5 bases, and 11 bases had no gene match. DNA of the CDR3: TGTGCCAGCAGCCCCCGGACTAGCGGGGGGGCCCACCGGCAGTATTTT. This gives the protein CASSPRTSGGAHRQYF.